Each of the 27 T cell receptor beta chains below was sequenced from the same sample in a study of naive and memory T cell subsets. For blood and skin samples, reverse transcription used TCR alpha and beta constant primers. TCRdb re-derived calls from the UMI-ligation and nested PCR reads in MiXCR, one entry per CDR3 protein. This table holds some 20,000 distinct CDR3 sequences, less than 9.5% found once. Stated treatment: skin biopsy from PPD injection site in Mantoux-positive individual. Cells were not sorted; total RNA input targeted roughly 1 to 1,100 ng. This material consisted of skin, taken from a tuberculin skin test site. All receptors come from an adult in good health.

This clonotype was counted at least ten times. DNA of the CDR3: TGCAGCGCCCCGACGGAGGACAGGGGCCCCTACAATGAGCAGTTCTTC. Protein: CSAPTEDRGPYNEQFF. This chain connects TRBV29-1 to TRBJ2-1; 9 bases map to TRBD1. V shed 7 bases, J shed 2 bases, and the junction held 12 bases outside the gene matches. Looked up from germline, CDR1 is SQVTM and CDR2 is ANQGSEA. The CDR3 sequence is 16 residues long.

This clonotype has just a few counts. The chain is built from TRBV7-9 and TRBJ1-1; D not certain. Germline CDR1 and CDR2: SEHNR and FQNEAQ (reference sequence). V was shortened by 5 bases and J by 0 bases, with 7 bases between the two germline ends. The CDR3 runs 13 residues. The CDR3 DNA reads TGTGCCAGCAGCGTCACAATGAACACTGAAGCTTTCTTT. It yields the protein CASSVTMNTEAFF.

The table lists this clonotype with a few counts. A much bigger clone sits one base away, suggesting this may be a read error. The chain couples TRBV27 to TRBJ2-7; TRBD1 might be the D (6 bases). CDR3 size: 14 residues. Trimming shortened V by 5 bases and J by 0 bases, and 11 bases separated the two germline ends. Germline V gene lookup returns CDR1 MNHEY and CDR2 SMNVEV (reference sequence). CDR3 bases: TGTGCCAGCAGTCCGTCGGACAGCTCCTACGAGCAGTACTTC. It codes for CASSPSDSSYEQYF.

The CDR3 reads CSAPKAGTSTDTQYF. The CDR3 DNA reads as TGCAGTGCTCCTAAAGCGGGAACTAGCACAGATACGCAGTATTTT. The rearrangement joins TRBV20-1 to TRBJ2-3; 7 bases align to TRBD2. The CDR3 contains 15 residues. J was trimmed by 0 bases and V by 5 bases; bases with no gene match: 8. The V gene's germline CDR1 is DFQATT and CDR2 SNEGSKA (reference sequence).

This clonotype was detected many times. The chain links TRBV20-1 to TRBJ1-5; TRBD1 is a possible D gene (6 bases). The CDR3 contains 14 residues. Germline-derived CDR1 and CDR2 are DFQATT and SNEGSKA (reference sequence). Trimming cost V 1 base and J 3 bases, with 10 bases left between them. As DNA, the CDR3 is TGCAGTGCTAGAGGCCGGACAGACAATCAGCCCCAGCATTTT. Residues: CSARGRTDNQPQHF.

Ten or more counts support this clonotype. The gene calls are TRBV7-9 and TRBJ2-7; D is unclear. This CDR3 is 15 amino acids long. Germline V gives CDR1 SEHNR, CDR2 FQNEAQ (reference sequence). Between the trimmed V and J ends, which lost 5 bases and 7 bases, there was a span of 21 bases. The CDR3 spells CASSAGLGLLEEQYF. DNA for the CDR3: TGTGCCAGCAGCGCCGGTCTGGGGTTATTGGAGGAGCAGTACTTC.

This clonotype was detected ten times or more. The V and J genes are TRBV28 and TRBJ2-1; tentatively, D is TRBD2 (6 bases). Between the trimmed V and J ends, which lost 3 bases and 7 bases, there was a span of 13 bases. The V gene's germline CDR1 is MDHEN and CDR2 SYDVKM. The CDR3 is 14 amino acids. CDR3 nucleotide sequence: TGTGCCAGCAGTTTGCCCCGCGGAGGGAATGAGCAGTTCTTC. Amino acid sequence: CASSLPRGGNEQFF.

This clonotype has a count of ten or more. The genes are TRBV20-1 and TRBJ2-1, with 11 nucleotides matching TRBD2. This CDR3 spans 16 amino acids. After removal of 6 bases from V and 5 bases from J, the junction contained 12 bases not matched to a gene. The germline CDR1 and CDR2 sequences are DFQATT and SNEGSKA (reference sequence). CDR3 in amino acids: CSAPFASGGWDNEQFF. The CDR3 nucleotides are TGCAGTGCCCCTTTTGCTAGCGGGGGGTGGGACAATGAGCAGTTCTTC.

This clonotype has a count of ten or more. V is TRBV28 and J is TRBJ2-7; possibly TRBD1 for D (7 bases). This CDR3 has 14 amino acids. With 4 bases removed from V and 1 base from J, the gap between germline ends came to 11 bases. From germline, CDR1 is MDHEN and CDR2 SYDVKM. The CDR3 sequence is CASSWGDSSYEQYF. CDR3 DNA: TGTGCCAGCAGTTGGGGGGACAGTTCCTACGAGCAGTACTTC. Supplemented by reference TRBV28 and TRBJ2-7, the full variable domain reads DVKVTQSSRYLVKRTGEKVFLECVQDMDHENMFWYRQDPGLGLRLIYFSYDVKMKEKGDIPEGYSVSREKKERFSLILESASTNQTSMYLCASSWGDSSYEQYFGPGTRLTVT.

The sample holds a few counts of this clonotype. The V call is TRBV7-9, the J call TRBJ2-5; D assignment may be TRBD1 or TRBD2 (5 bases each). Germline CDR1 SEHNR, CDR2 FQNEAQ (reference sequence). The CDR3 runs 16 residues. Trimming shortened V by 4 bases and J by 5 bases, and 20 bases separated the two germline ends. The CDR3 spells CASSSVGPLAPETQYF. CDR3 bases: TGTGCCAGCAGCTCAGTGGGACCCCTGGCCCCTGAGACCCAGTACTTC.

The sample holds many counts of this clonotype. The chain carries TRBV7-2 and TRBJ2-7, with D uncertain. The CDR3 has 13 residues. Germline V gives CDR1 SGHTA, CDR2 FQGNSA. The germline V and J ends were trimmed by 8 bases and 3 bases, with 14 bases remaining between them. CDR3 in amino acids: CASRGRDRYEQYF. The CDR3, as DNA: TGTGCCAGCCGTGGCAGAGATCGCTACGAGCAGTACTTC. Full variable domain (rest looked up from reference TRBV7-2 and TRBJ2-7): GAGVSQSPSNKVTEKGKDVELRCDPISGHTALYWYRQSLGQGLEFLIYFQGNSAPDKSGLPSDRFSAERTGGSVSTLTIQRTQQEDSAVYLCASRGRDRYEQYFGPGTRLTVT.

This clonotype counts as medium-sized. This chain links TRBV11-1 with TRBJ2-2, with 8 bases matching TRBD1. The CDR3 is 15 residues long. The V gene's germline CDR1 is SGHAT and CDR2 FQDESV (reference sequence). V was clipped by 5 bases and J by 5 bases; unmatched bases: 7. DNA for the CDR3: TGTGCCAGCAGCGGTCAGGGGGCCCTTACCGGGGAGCTGTTTTTT. As protein: CASSGQGALTGELFF.

CDR3 in amino acids: CSARESGGAPHF. The CDR3 nucleotides read TGCAGTGCTAGAGAGTCCGGGGGGGCTCCCCACTTT. V and J are TRBV20-1 and TRBJ1-6, with D possibly matching TRBD1 (6 bases). CDR3 length: 12 residues. Between the trimmed V and J ends, which lost 0 bases and 18 bases, there was a span of 15 bases. Per germline, CDR1 DFQATT and CDR2 SNEGSKA (reference sequence).

Sample share makes this clonotype medium-sized (0.01 to 0.1%). In nucleotides, the CDR3 is TGTGCCAGCACCGAAACCGAAGGGGTTTTTTTGGGCAATGAGCAGTTCTTC. This sequence encodes CASTETEGVFLGNEQFF. The chain carries TRBV28 and TRBJ2-1; D might be TRBD1 (5 bases). The CDR3 covers 17 residues. CDR1 and CDR2 from the germline V gene are MDHEN and SYDVKM. V was shortened by 7 bases and J by 6 bases, with 25 bases between the two germline ends.

This clonotype has only a few counts. The V and J genes are TRBV25-1 and TRBJ1-2, with D maybe TRBD1 (6 bases). The ends were cut back, 3 bases at V and 7 bases at J, with 12 bases in the middle. CDR1 is MGHDK and CDR2 is SYGVNS in the germline V gene. CDR3 length: 13 amino acids. The CDR3 is CASSEGGHTGYTF. CDR3 nucleotide sequence: TGTGCCAGCAGTGAGGGGGGACATACTGGCTACACCTTC.

This clonotype was counted many times. V is TRBV29-1 and J is TRBJ2-3, with D possibly TRBD2 on 6 matching bases. Deletions cut 4 bases from V and 2 bases from J, with 19 bases between. The CDR3 loop spans 16 amino acids. The germline CDR1 and CDR2 sequences are SQVTM and ANQGSEA. The CDR3 protein is CSVGLSSGYATDTQYF. DNA of the CDR3: TGCAGCGTTGGCCTCTCCAGCGGGTATGCCACAGATACGCAGTATTTT.

Judged by abundance, this clonotype is medium-sized. The chain has TRBV7-9 and TRBJ2-1, with TRBD2 matching over 13 bases. Germline CDR1 reads SEHNR; CDR2 reads FQNEAQ (reference sequence). CDR3 size: 14 residues. With V trimmed by 5 bases and J by 10 bases, 5 bases remained unmatched. The CDR3 bases are TGTGCCAGCAGCCCGACTAGCGGGAGGTACGAGCAGTTCTTC. Its protein is CASSPTSGRYEQFF.

This clonotype showed up just a few times. The chain links TRBV27 to TRBJ1-6, with 8 bases matching TRBD1. This CDR3 is built from 17 residues. V dropped 5 bases and J dropped 3; count of bases not matched to a gene: 9. Germline V CDR1 and CDR2: MNHEY, SMNVEV (reference sequence). DNA of the CDR3: TGTGCCAGCAGTAAACCCAGGGGGCGGTACTATAATTCACCCCTCCACTTT. Translation: CASSKPRGRYYNSPLHF.

This clonotype was observed many times. V and J are TRBV20-1 and TRBJ1-1, with D unresolved. This CDR3 region has 13 residues. Trimming shortened V by 5 bases and J by 2 bases, and 12 bases separated the two germline ends. Germline V gene lookup returns CDR1 DFQATT and CDR2 SNEGSKA (reference sequence). This CDR3 is CSALGEGNTEAFF. DNA of the CDR3: TGCAGTGCTTTGGGAGAGGGAAACACTGAAGCTTTCTTT.

The rearrangement joins TRBV12-3 or TRBV12-4 to TRBJ2-1, with TRBD2 matching 7 bases. The CDR3 is 14 residues long. The J segment lost 4 bases and the V segment lost 3 bases, leaving 3 bases of the junction unmatched. CDR3 sequence (DNA): TGTGCCAGCAGTTTCGGCGGGAGATACAATGAGCAGTTCTTC. The encoded protein is CASSFGGRYNEQFF.

This clonotype was recorded a few times. CDR3 sequence reads: CASRGASNQPQHF. The CDR3 bases are TGTGCCAGCAGGGGGGCTAGCAATCAGCCCCAGCATTTT. The chain combines TRBV12-3 or TRBV12-4 with TRBJ1-5, with a possible D match to TRBD1 (6 bases). The length of the CDR3 is 13 residues. V lost 6 bases and J 0 bases, leaving 6 bases between the germline ends.

In its sample, this clonotype was seen a few times. The rearrangement uses TRBV21-1 and TRBJ1-5; the table's D call of TRBD1 was not tested on the DNA. TRBV21-1 has pseudogene status. CDR3 length: 16 amino acids. CDR3 in amino acids: CASSKVGSGVNQPQHF. DNA of the CDR3: TGTGCCAGCAGCAAAGTGGGGTCAGGGGTTAATCAGCCCCAGCATTTT.

Only a few counts were recorded for this clonotype. The V and J genes are TRBV4-1 and TRBJ1-4; D call uncertain. The CDR3 spans 15 residues. The V gene's germline CDR1 is MGHRA and CDR2 YSYEKL. Deletions cut 2 bases from V and 10 bases from J, with 17 bases between. CDR3 amino acids: CASSQIGRAPRKLFF. DNA of the CDR3: TGCGCCAGCAGCCAAATTGGTAGGGCCCCTCGAAAACTGTTTTTT.

About this clonotype: One junction end disagrees with the germline gene, perhaps due to a read error. This rearrangement joins TRBV20-1 to TRBJ1-2, with 8 nucleotides matching TRBD1. The germline V gene has CDR1 DFQATT and CDR2 SNEGSKA (reference sequence). The CDR3 length is 12 residues. Here the CDR3 reads CSARDRSYGDNF. The DNA for the CDR3 is TGCAGTGCCAGGGACAGGAGCTATGGCGACAACTTC.

With regard to this clonotype: This may come from a read error, since a much larger clone is one base off. The chain combines TRBV7-9 with TRBJ2-1; D not resolved. Germline-derived CDR1 and CDR2 are SEHNR and FQNEAQ (reference sequence). Trimming left V 2 bases short and J 3 bases short, with 14 bases between. This CDR3 is built from 16 residues. The CDR3 region is CASSLFFDTCYNEQFF. DNA of the CDR3: TGTGCCAGCAGCTTATTCTTTGACACCTGCTACAATGAGCAGTTCTTC.

This clonotype was counted many times. The chain uses TRBV12-3 or TRBV12-4 and TRBJ2-5, with D possibly being TRBD2 (5 bases). The CDR3 length is 12 residues. Trimming removed 6 bases from V and 5 bases from J, with 10 bases in between. CDR3 bases: TGTGCCAGCAGCGCGGACTGGGAGACCCAGTACTTC. Protein product: CASSADWETQYF.

The J gene is TRBJ2-3, the V gene TRBV2; 9 bases map to TRBD2. CDR3 length equals 18 residues. The germline gives CDR1 SNHLY, CDR2 FYNNEI. Trimming at V came to 9 bases and at J to 1 base, leaving 17 bases not matched to a gene. The CDR3 is CARMALAGFGTGTDTQYF. Here the CDR3 DNA reads TGTGCCAGGATGGCTCTAGCGGGATTTGGGACCGGCACAGATACGCAGTATTTT. Full variable domain (rest looked up from reference TRBV2 and TRBJ2-3): EPEVTQTPSHQVTQMGQEVILRCVPISNHLYFYWYRQILGQKVEFLVSFYNNEISEKSEIFDDQFSVERPDGSNFTLKIRSTKLEDSAMYFCARMALAGFGTGTDTQYFGPGTRLTVL.